This T cell receptor beta chain originates from a study of OX40 agonist ivuxolimab in advanced cancers. Here immunoSEQ multiplex PCR was the method, and the copy in TCRdb shows in-frame clones only, minus some. The table has 20,000 to 25,000 clones, approximately 80% seen once. Between the trimmed V and J ends, which lost 2 bases and 9 bases, there was a span of 12 bases. CDR1 is SGHKS, CDR2 YYEKEE, per germline (reference sequence). The length of the CDR3 is 13 residues. This specimen was CD4+ or CD8+ T cells sorted from blood, taken in a trial of the OX40 agonist ivuxolimab. The chain has TRBV5-5 and TRBJ2-1; no clear D. The clonotype comes from an adult with an advanced solid tumor such as melanoma, head and neck, liver or kidney cancer. Written as DNA, the CDR3 is TGTGCCAGCAGCTTTGACCCGAGGAGTGAGCAGTTCTTC. Residues: CASSFDPRSEQFF.